This T cell receptor (beta chain) originates from a study of T cell repertoires in cytomegalovirus infection. TCRdb re-called the reads with MiXCR, one entry per CDR3 protein. The repertoire holds approximately 700,000 distinct CDR3 sequences, with approximately 34% as singletons. V trimming: 5 bases; J trimming: 0 bases; junction bases outside the gene matches: 11. The CDR3 covers 17 residues. The receptor comes from a human donor in good health (CMV status not recorded). Some clones in this sample may be carry-over from other donors' samples. This chain links TRBV12-3 or TRBV12-4 with TRBJ2-5, with 8 nucleotides matching TRBD2. The sample consisted of PBMCs. The CDR3: CASSRSPGGVYQETQYF. The CDR3 nucleotides are TGTGCCAGCAGTCGATCCCCCGGGGGGGTTTACCAAGAGACCCAGTACTTC.